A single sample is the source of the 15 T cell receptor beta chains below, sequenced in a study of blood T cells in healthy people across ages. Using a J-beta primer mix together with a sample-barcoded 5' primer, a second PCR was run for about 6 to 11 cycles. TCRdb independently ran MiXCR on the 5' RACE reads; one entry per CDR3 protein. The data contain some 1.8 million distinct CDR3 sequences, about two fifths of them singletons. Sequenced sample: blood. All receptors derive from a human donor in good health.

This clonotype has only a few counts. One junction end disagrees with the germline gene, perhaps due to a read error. In DNA, the CDR3 is TGTGTCAGCACCTGGGACAGCAGATCTAACTATGGCTACACCTTC. Translating it yields CVSTWDSRSNYGYTF. The chain links TRBV6-5 to TRBJ1-2, with TRBD1 identical over 7 bases. Germline V lookup: CDR1 MNHEY, CDR2 SVGAGI. The CDR3 sequence is 15 residues long.

The CDR3 region has the DNA TGCAGCGCCCTAGAGACCCTTCGGGACACTGAAGCTTTCTTT. Translating it yields CSALETLRDTEAFF. V and J are TRBV20-1 and TRBJ1-1; unclear D gene. Germline V gives CDR1 DFQATT, CDR2 SNEGSKA (reference sequence). The CDR3 totals 14 residues.

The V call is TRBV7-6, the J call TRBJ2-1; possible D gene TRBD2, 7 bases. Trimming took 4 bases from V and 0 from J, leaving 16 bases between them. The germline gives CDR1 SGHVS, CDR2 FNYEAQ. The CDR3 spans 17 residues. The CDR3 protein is CASSSSGGPSSYNEQFF. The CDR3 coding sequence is TGTGCCAGCAGCTCGTCCGGGGGGCCAAGCTCCTACAATGAGCAGTTCTTC.

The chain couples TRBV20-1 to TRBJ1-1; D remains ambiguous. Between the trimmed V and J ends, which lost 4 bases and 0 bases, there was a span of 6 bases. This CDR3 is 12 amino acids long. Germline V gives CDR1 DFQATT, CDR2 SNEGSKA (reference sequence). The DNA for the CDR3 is TGCAGTGCTATTGCGCTGAACACTGAAGCTTTCTTT. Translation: CSAIALNTEAFF.

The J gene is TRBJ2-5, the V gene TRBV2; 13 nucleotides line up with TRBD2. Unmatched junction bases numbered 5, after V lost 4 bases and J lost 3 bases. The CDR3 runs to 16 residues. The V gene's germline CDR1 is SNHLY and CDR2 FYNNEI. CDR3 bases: TGTGCCAGCAGTGGACCCGGGACTAGCGGGGAAGAGACCCAGTACTTC. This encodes CASSGPGTSGEETQYF.

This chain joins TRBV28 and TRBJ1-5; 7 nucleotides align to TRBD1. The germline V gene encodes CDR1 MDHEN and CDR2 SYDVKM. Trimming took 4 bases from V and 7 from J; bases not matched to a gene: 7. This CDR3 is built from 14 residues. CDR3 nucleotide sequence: TGTGCCAGCAGTTCTACAGGGGTGAGGCAGCCCCAGCATTTT. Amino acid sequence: CASSSTGVRQPQHF. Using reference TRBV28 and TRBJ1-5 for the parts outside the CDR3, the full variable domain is DVKVTQSSRYLVKRTGEKVFLECVQDMDHENMFWYRQDPGLGLRLIYFSYDVKMKEKGDIPEGYSVSREKKERFSLILESASTNQTSMYLCASSSTGVRQPQHFGDGTRLSIL.

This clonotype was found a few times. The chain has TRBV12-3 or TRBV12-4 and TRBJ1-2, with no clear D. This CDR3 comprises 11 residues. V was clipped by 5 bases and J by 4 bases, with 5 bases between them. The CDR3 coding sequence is TGTGCCAGCAGTATCGGCTATGGCTACACCTTC. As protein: CASSIGYGYTF.

In DNA form, the CDR3 reads TGTGCCTGGAGTTGGGCCGTTGATTCTACTAGCACAGATACGCAGTATTTT. Protein sequence: CAWSWAVDSTSTDTQYF. This rearrangement joins TRBV30 to TRBJ2-3; no firm D call. This CDR3 region has 17 residues. Germline lookup yields CDR1 GTSNPN and CDR2 SVGIG (reference sequence). The V and J ends lost 2 bases and 0 bases respectively, with 18 bases between them.

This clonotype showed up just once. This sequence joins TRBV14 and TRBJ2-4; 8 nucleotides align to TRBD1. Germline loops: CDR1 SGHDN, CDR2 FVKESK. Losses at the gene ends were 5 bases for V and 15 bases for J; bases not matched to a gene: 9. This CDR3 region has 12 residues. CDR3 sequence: CASSSQGEVLYF. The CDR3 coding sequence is TGTGCCAGCAGCTCACAGGGGGAGGTACTGTACTTC.

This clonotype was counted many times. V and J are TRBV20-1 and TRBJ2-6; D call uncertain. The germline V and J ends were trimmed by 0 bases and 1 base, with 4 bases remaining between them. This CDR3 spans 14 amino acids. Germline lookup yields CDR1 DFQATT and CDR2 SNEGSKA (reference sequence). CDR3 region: CSAREGSGANVLTF. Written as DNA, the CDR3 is TGCAGTGCTAGAGAGGGTTCTGGGGCCAACGTCCTGACTTTC.

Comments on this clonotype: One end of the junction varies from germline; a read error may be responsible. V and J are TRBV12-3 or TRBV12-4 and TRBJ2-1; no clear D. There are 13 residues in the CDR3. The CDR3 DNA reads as TGTACCAGCAGTCCTTTTTTCGAGGCGCACCAGTTCTTC. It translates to CTSSPFFEAHQFF.

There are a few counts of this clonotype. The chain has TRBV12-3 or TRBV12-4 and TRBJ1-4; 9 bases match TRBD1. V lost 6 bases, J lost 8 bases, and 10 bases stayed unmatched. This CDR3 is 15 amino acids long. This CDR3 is CASSTPGQGREKLFF. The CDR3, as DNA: TGTGCCAGCAGCACCCCTGGACAGGGGAGAGAAAAACTGTTTTTT.

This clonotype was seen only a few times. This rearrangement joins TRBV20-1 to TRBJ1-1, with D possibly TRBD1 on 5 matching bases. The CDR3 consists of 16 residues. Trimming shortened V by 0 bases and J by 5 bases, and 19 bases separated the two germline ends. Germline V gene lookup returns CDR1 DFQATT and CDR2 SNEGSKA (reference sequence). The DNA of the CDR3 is TGCAGTGCTAGAGAGGGGGGTAAGGGGTCAGAAACTGAAGCTTTCTTT. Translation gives CSAREGGKGSETEAFF.

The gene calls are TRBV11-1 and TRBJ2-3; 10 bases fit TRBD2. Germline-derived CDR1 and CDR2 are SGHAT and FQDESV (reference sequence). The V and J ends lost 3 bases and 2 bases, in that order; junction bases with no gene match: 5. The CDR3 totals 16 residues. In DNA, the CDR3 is TGTGCCAGCAGCTTTCCCAGCGGGGGGGCCACAGATACGCAGTATTTT. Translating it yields CASSFPSGGATDTQYF.

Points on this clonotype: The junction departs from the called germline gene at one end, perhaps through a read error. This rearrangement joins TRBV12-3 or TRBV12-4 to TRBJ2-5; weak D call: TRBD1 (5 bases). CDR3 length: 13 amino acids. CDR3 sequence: CAGSLWQGETQYF. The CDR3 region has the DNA TGTGCCGGCAGTTTGTGGCAGGGAGAGACCCAGTACTTC.